This TCR beta chain was identified in a study of blood T cells in healthy people across ages. Study observations and caveats: There were more naive CD4+ cells and higher diversity in long-lived donors than in aged donors. One million T cells yielded diversity estimates that were considered underestimates.

This clonotype was seen at least ten times. Its target is not known. Combining a sample-barcoded 5' primer with a J-beta primer mix, a second PCR ran for roughly 7 to 12 cycles. TCRdb redid the calling of the 5' RACE reads with MiXCR, one entry per CDR3 protein. The sample lists some 900,000 distinct CDR3 sequences, 25% to 30% seen once, with around a sixth in the top ten. CDR1 and CDR2 from the germline V gene are SGHTA and FQGNSA. J was trimmed by 4 bases and V by 5 bases; bases with no gene match: 14. CDR3 size: 18 residues. This receptor was identified in a woman aged 80 or over in good health. The material sequenced was blood. The chain is built from TRBV7-2 and TRBJ2-5; TRBD2 aligns across 12 bases. The CDR3 is CASSPGGLAGGLGETQYF. Written as DNA, the CDR3 is TGTGCCAGCAGCCCCGGAGGGCTAGCGGGGGGGTTAGGAGAGACCCAGTACTTC. Complete variable domain (other parts from reference TRBV7-2 and TRBJ2-5): GAGVSQSPSNKVTEKGKDVELRCDPISGHTALYWYRQSLGQGLEFLIYFQGNSAPDKSGLPSDRFSAERTGGSVSTLTIQRTQQEDSAVYLCASSPGGLAGGLGETQYFGPGTRLLVL.